This T cell receptor beta chain comes out of a study of shared clonotypes between healthy human individuals. This CDR3 is 15 amino acids long. V was clipped by 5 bases and J by 4 bases; unmatched bases: 8. Germline CDR1 reads MNHNY; CDR2 reads SVGAGI (reference sequence). Clones were read by immunoSEQ multiplex PCR, and TCRdb kept only the in-frame ones, dropping some. Of under 600,000 clones listed, around three quarters are singletons. This receptor was obtained from a woman aged 40 to 55 in good health. Some clones in this sample may be carry-over from other donors' samples. Material for sequencing was PBMCs. J is TRBJ1-2 and V is TRBV6-6, with TRBD1 matching 9 bases. The CDR3 nucleotides are TGTGCCAGCAGTCCCCAGGACAGGGGTAGCTATGGCTACACCTTC. This codes for CASSPQDRGSYGYTF.